The rows below give T cell receptor beta chains drawn from one sample of a study of blood T cells in healthy people across ages. A single record per CDR3 protein comes from TCRdb applying MiXCR to the 5' RACE reads. The sample has some 760,000 distinct CDR3 sequences; 20% to 25% are singletons. This sample also appeared in a second study, on T cells of mothers and their children.

The source material was blood. The receptors stem from a boy aged 5-17 years in good health. CDR3s include the opening cysteine and the closing phenylalanine or tryptophan. D genes are given only for firm matches. Size is omitted from some rows. Given values are once, few, many or a class for expanded clones.

CDR3nt | CDR3aa | abundance | j_gene | v_gene | d_gene
TGCGCCAGCAGCCCCCCTCTGGGACTAGCGGTCAATGAGCAGTTCTTC | CASSPPLGLAVNEQFF | - | TRBJ2-1 | TRBV5-1 | TRBD2
TGTGCCAGCAGTTTAAGTGGGCAGGGCCCCTGGGAGCAGTACTTC | CASSLSGQGPWEQYF | - | TRBJ2-7 | TRBV28 | -
TGCAGCGTTTGCGCGATAGCGGGAGGTGTGGAGCAGTTCTTC | CSVCAIAGGVEQFF | few | TRBJ2-1 | TRBV29-1 | TRBD2
TGTGCCAGCCCCCCGGGGGAAGCCAAAAACATTCAGTACTTC | CASPPGEAKNIQYF | - | TRBJ2-4 | TRBV27 | -
TGTGCCAGCTCACCACCTGAGCGGGACCTCAATGAGCAGTTCTTC | CASSPPERDLNEQFF | few | TRBJ2-1 | TRBV18 | TRBD2
TGCAGTGCTAGAGATGCGGGAGATGAGCAGTTCTTC | CSARDAGDEQFF | - | TRBJ2-1 | TRBV20-1 | TRBD2
TGCAGTGCTAGAGATTATAGCGGGAGGGCCGGGGCCAACGTCCTGACTTTC | CSARDYSGRAGANVLTF | - | TRBJ2-6 | TRBV20-1 | TRBD2
TGTGCCGGCAGTTTAGGCAGGGAGGGCGTAGAGACCCAGTACTTC | CAGSLGREGVETQYF | - | TRBJ2-5 | TRBV27 | TRBD2
TGTGCCAGCAGCTTACCGAGGGGGACAGGGAGAAATAATTCACCCCTCCACTTT | CASSLPRGTGRNNSPLHF | few | TRBJ1-6 | TRBV7-2 | TRBD1
TGTGCCAGCAGGATAGGTAATCAGCCCCAGCATTTT | CASRIGNQPQHF | - | TRBJ1-5 | TRBV27 | -
TGTGCCAGCAAAACCCAGGGAGGCACCGGGGAGCTGTTTTTT | CASKTQGGTGELFF | - | TRBJ2-2 | TRBV28 | -
TGTGCCAGCAGTACCCAGGGGTTTTATGAAAAACTGTTTTTT | CASSTQGFYEKLFF | few | TRBJ1-4 | TRBV7-9 | -
TGCAGTGCTATACCTGGGGCCCTCCAAGAGACCCAGTACTTC | CSAIPGALQETQYF | few | TRBJ2-5 | TRBV20-1 | -
TGCAGTTGTTCGGGACGAGTCGGAGAGACCCAGTACTTC | CSCSGRVGETQYF | few | TRBJ2-5 | TRBV20-1 | -
TGCGCCAGCAGCCCGGAAGGCAAAACTAACTATGGCTACACCTTC | CASSPEGKTNYGYTF | few | TRBJ1-2 | TRBV5-1 | -
TGTGCCAGCAGTTACACCTCTACCTCCTACGAGCAGTACTTC | CASSYTSTSYEQYF | - | TRBJ2-7 | TRBV6-2/TRBV6-3 | -
TGTGCCAGCAGTTTTCTTGGCAGAAACTATGGCTACACCTTC | CASSFLGRNYGYTF | few | TRBJ1-2 | TRBV6-2/TRBV6-3 | -
TGTGCCAGCAGCTTGAAGGGGGGTTGGAGTGAGCAGTTCTTC | CASSLKGGWSEQFF | - | TRBJ2-1 | TRBV5-6 | -
TGTGCCAGCTTTCCCGGGGCCGACTCCTACGAGCAGTACTTC | CASFPGADSYEQYF | - | TRBJ2-7 | TRBV6-2/TRBV6-3 | -
TGTGCCAGCAAGAGGACAGGGCCGCCCGAGCAGTACTTC | CASKRTGPPEQYF | few | TRBJ2-7 | TRBV28 | TRBD1
TGTGCCAGCAGATTCCTAGCGGCCGTGGGCAATGAGCAGTTCTTC | CASRFLAAVGNEQFF | few | TRBJ2-1 | TRBV6-5 | TRBD2
TGTGCCAGCAGCGTCGAGCCGAACACTGAAGCTTTCTTT | CASSVEPNTEAFF | few | TRBJ1-1 | TRBV9 | -
TGTGCCAGCAGCATACCGAGGGAGACCCAGTACTTC | CASSIPRETQYF | few | TRBJ2-5 | TRBV7-9 | -
TGTGCCAGCAGTGACTCGGACAGTCGACTCGACTCCTACAATGAGCAGTTCTTC | CASSDSDSRLDSYNEQFF | - | TRBJ2-1 | TRBV2 | -
TGTGCCAGCAGGTCCTTCCACAGGGGCCCCCCAGATACGCAGTATTTT | CASRSFHRGPPDTQYF | few | TRBJ2-3 | TRBV28 | TRBD1
TGCGCCAGCAGCTCTTCTTCTGGATCACTCTCTAAGACCCAGTACTTC | CASSSSSGSLSKTQYF | - | TRBJ2-5 | TRBV5-1 | -
TGTGCCAGCACAGGGGGCTCTGGGGCCAACGTCCTGACTTTC | CASTGGSGANVLTF | many | TRBJ2-6 | TRBV28 | TRBD1
TGTGCCAGCTCGCCGGACAGGCAAACCTCCTACAATGAGCAGTTCTTC | CASSPDRQTSYNEQFF | many | TRBJ2-1 | TRBV11-3 | TRBD1
TGTGCCAGCAGGTCCCTTCCGGGACTAGCGGTTGTGAATGAGCAGTTCTTC | CASRSLPGLAVVNEQFF | - | TRBJ2-1 | TRBV12-3/TRBV12-4 | TRBD2
TGTGCCAGCAGTTTGACAGCGGGAGTTCGAGAGCAGTACTTC | CASSLTAGVREQYF | few | TRBJ2-5 | TRBV27 | TRBD2
TGCAGCGTCATTGGCGTACATTTTAGGGCAGATACGCAGTATTTT | CSVIGVHFRADTQYF | - | TRBJ2-3 | TRBV29-1 | -
TGTGCCATCAGCCTACAGGGGCCGGACACTGAAGCTTTCTTT | CAISLQGPDTEAFF | - | TRBJ1-1 | TRBV10-3 | TRBD1
TGTGCCAGCAGCTTAGGATCCAGCGGGTACGAGACCCAGTACTTC | CASSLGSSGYETQYF | - | TRBJ2-5 | TRBV7-9 | -
TGCGCCAGCAGCTCAGGGGTTCAGAAAGCCACCAATGAGCAGTTCTTC | CASSSGVQKATNEQFF | few | TRBJ2-1 | TRBV5-1 | -
TGCAGTGCTGGGACGGGGGTAGTGGAAAAACTGTTTTTT | CSAGTGVVEKLFF | few | TRBJ1-4 | TRBV20-1 | -
TGTGCCACCAGCATGGATCGGGTCCCTTCCTACGAGCAGTACTTC | CATSMDRVPSYEQYF | few | TRBJ2-7 | TRBV15 | -
TGTGCCAGCAGACCGACTAGCTTTCAGACCCAGTACTTC | CASRPTSFQTQYF | - | TRBJ2-5 | TRBV12-3/TRBV12-4 | TRBD2
TGTGCCATCGGGGGGCTAGCGGGAGTAGGGTACAATGAGCAGTTCTTC | CAIGGLAGVGYNEQFF | - | TRBJ2-1 | TRBV10-3 | TRBD2
TGCGCCAGCAGCCTGGGACAGGTTCGCACAGATACGCAGTATTTT | CASSLGQVRTDTQYF | - | TRBJ2-3 | TRBV5-1 | TRBD1
TGTGCCAGCAGCCAAGTGGGGCGGGGGGTATACAATGAGCAGTTCTTC | CASSQVGRGVYNEQFF | - | TRBJ2-1 | TRBV3-1 | TRBD2
TGTGCCAGCAGGGGGGGATTGCAAGAGACCCAGTACTTC | CASRGGLQETQYF | - | TRBJ2-5 | TRBV27 | -
TGCAGCGTTGAGGTTGACGGACTTACCTACGAGCAGTACTTC | CSVEVDGLTYEQYF | - | TRBJ2-7 | TRBV29-1 | -
TGCGCCAGCAGCCAAGACAGGGGCGGCTCCTACGAGCAGTACTTC | CASSQDRGGSYEQYF | - | TRBJ2-7 | TRBV4-3 | -